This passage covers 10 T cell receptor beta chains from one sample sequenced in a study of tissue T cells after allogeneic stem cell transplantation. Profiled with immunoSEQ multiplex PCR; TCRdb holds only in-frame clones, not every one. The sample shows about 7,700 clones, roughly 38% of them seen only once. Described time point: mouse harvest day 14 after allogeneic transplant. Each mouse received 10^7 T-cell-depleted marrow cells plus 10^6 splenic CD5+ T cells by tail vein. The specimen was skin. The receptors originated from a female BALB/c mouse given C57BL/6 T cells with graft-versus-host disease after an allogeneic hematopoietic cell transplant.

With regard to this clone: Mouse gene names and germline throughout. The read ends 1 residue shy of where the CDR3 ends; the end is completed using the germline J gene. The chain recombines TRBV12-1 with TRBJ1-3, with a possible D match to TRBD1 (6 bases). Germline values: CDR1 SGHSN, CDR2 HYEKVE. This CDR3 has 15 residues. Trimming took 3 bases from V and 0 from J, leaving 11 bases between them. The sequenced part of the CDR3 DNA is TGTGCCAGCTCTTACCGGGACAATTCTGGAAATACGCTCTAT. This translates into CASSYRDNSGNTLY. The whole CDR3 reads CASSYRDNSGNTLYF.

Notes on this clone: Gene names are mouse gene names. CDR3 DNA (partial): TGTGCCAGCAGTACCGGGACTGGGGTTAACACCCAGTAC. Protein: CASSTGTGVNTQY. The complete CDR3 protein is CASSTGTGVNTQYF. The chain is built from TRBV19 and TRBJ2-5; 10 bases are a match to TRBD2. The CDR3 end lies 1 residue beyond the end of the read and is filled in from the germline J gene. The CDR3 consists of 14 residues. Per germline, CDR1 FNHDT and CDR2 SITEND (reference sequence). The J segment lost 7 bases and the V segment lost 3 bases, leaving 5 bases of the junction unmatched.

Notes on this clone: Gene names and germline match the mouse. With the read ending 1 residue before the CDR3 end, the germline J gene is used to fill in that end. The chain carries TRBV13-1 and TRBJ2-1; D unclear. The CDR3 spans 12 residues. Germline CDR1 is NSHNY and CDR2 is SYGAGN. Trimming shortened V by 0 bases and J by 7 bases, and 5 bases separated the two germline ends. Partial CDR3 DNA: TGTGCCAGCAGTGATGCAAACGCTGAGCAGTTC. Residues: CASSDANAEQF. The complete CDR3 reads CASSDANAEQFF.

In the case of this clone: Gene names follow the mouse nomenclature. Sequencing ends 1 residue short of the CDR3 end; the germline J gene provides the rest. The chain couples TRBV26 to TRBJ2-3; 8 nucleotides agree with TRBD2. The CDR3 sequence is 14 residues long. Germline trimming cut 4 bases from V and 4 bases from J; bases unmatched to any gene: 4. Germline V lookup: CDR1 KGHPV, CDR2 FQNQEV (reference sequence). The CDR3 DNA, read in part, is TGTGCCAGCAGTCAGGGGGGGCTCCCAGAAACGCTGTAT. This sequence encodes CASSQGGLPETLY. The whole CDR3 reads CASSQGGLPETLYF.

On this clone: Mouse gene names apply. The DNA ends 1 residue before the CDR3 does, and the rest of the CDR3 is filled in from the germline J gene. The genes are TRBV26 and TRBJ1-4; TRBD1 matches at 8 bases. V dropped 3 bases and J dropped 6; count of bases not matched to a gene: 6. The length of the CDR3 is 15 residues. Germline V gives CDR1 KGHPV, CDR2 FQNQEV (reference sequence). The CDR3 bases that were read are TGTGCCAGCAGTCTACCGCAGGGGGCGGACGAAAGATTATTT. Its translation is CASSLPQGADERLF. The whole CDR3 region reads CASSLPQGADERLFF. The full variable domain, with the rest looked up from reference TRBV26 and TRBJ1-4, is NSKVIQTPRYLVKGQGQKAKMRCIPEKGHPVVFWYQQNKNNEFKFLINFQNQEVLQQIDMTEKRFSAECPSNSPCSLEIQSSEAGDSALYLCASSLPQGADERLFFGHGTKLSVL.

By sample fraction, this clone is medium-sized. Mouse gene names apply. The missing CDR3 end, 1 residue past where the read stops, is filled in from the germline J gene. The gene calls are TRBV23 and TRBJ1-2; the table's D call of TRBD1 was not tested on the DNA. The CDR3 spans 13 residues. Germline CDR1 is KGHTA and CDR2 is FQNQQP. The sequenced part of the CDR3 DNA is TGCTCCAGCAGTCAGCAGGGGAACTCCGACTACACC. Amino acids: CSSSQQGNSDYT. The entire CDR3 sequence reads CSSSQQGNSDYTF. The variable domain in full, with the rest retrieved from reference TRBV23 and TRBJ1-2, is DAAVTQKPRYLIKMKGQEAEMKCIPEKGHTAVFWYQQKQSKELKFLIYFQNQQPLDQIDMVKERFSAVCPSSSLCSLGIRTCEAEDSALYLCSSSQQGNSDYTFGSGTRLLVI.

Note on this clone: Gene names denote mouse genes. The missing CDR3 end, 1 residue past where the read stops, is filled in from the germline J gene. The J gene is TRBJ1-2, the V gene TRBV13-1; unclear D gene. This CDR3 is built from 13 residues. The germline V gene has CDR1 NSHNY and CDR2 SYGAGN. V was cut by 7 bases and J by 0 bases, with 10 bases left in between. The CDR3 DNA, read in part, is TGTGCCAGCGGTGCACAAACAAACTCCGACTACACC. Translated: CASGAQTNSDYT. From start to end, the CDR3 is CASGAQTNSDYTF.

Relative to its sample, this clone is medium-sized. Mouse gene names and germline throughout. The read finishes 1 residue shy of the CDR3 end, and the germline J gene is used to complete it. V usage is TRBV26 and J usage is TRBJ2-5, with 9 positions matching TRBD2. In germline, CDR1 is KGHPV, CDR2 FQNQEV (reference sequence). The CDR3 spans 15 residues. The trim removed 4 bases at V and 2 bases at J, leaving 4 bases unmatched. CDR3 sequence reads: CASSPLGGRQDTQYF. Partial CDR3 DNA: TGTGCCAGCAGTCCCTTGGGGGGGCGCCAAGACACCCAGTAC.

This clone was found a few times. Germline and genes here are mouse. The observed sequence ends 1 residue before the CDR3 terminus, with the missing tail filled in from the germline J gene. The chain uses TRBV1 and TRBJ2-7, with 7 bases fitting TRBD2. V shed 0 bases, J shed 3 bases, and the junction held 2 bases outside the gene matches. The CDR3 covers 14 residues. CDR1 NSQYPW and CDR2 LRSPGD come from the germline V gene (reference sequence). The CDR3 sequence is CTCSADAGGYEQYF. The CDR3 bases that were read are TGCACCTGCAGTGCAGATGCTGGGGGCTATGAACAGTAC.

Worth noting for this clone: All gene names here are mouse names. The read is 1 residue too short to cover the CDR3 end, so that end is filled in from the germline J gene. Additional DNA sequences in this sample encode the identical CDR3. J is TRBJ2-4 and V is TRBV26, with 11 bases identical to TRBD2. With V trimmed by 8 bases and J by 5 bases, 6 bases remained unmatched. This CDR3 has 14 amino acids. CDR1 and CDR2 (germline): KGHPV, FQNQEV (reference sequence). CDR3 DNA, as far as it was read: TGTGCCAGCTCTCCCGGGACTGGGGGAAACACCTTGTAC. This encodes CASSPGTGGNTLY. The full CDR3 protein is CASSPGTGGNTLYF. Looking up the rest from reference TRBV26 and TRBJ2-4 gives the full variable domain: NSKVIQTPRYLVKGQGQKAKMRCIPEKGHPVVFWYQQNKNNEFKFLINFQNQEVLQQIDMTEKRFSAECPSNSPCSLEIQSSEAGDSALYLCASSPGTGGNTLYFGAGTRLSVL.